The subject of this entry is one TCR beta chain. The antigen is undetermined. CDR3 length: 13 residues. V lost 5 bases to trimming and J lost 4 bases, with 11 bases between them. Germline lookup yields CDR1 LNHDA and CDR2 SQIVND (reference sequence). This entry is derived from a study of cytomegalovirus exposure and HLA in healthy donors. A multiplex PCR was run with 60 Vbeta primers and 13 Jbeta primers. Sequencing used immunoSEQ multiplex PCR; TCRdb keeps in-frame clones, though not all of them. The data hold around 130,000 clones, with under 85% observed a single time. Study-wide results and caveats: According to an earlier analysis, most TCR beta V segments yielded productive rearrangements about 87% or about 30% of the time. TCR beta chain V- and J-gene trimming was linked, in a later analysis, to a missense variant in DCLRE1C. Common viral pathogens (according to a later analysis) appeared linked to several of the most significant clusters.

This receptor was taken from a man between 18 and 35 years old in good health and CMV-seropositive. Sequencing was performed on PBMCs. V gene TRBV19 combines with J gene TRBJ1-1; D gene unclear. The CDR3 DNA follows: TGTGCCAGTAGTCCGAGACGCGGCACTGAAGCTTTCTTT. It codes for CASSPRRGTEAFF.